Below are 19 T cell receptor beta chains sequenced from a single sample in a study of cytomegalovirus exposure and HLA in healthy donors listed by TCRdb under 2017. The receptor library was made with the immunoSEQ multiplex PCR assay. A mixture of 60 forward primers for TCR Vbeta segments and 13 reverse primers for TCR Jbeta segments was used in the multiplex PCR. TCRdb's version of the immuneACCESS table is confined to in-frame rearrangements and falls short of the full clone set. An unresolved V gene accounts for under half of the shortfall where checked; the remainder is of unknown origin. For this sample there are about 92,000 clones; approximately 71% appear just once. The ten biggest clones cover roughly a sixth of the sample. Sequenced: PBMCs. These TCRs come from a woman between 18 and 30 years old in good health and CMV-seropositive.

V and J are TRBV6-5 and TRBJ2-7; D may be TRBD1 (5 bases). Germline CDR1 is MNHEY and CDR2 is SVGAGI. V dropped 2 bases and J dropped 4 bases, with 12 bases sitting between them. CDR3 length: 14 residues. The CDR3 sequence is CASSYRDRLYEQYF. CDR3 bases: TGTGCCAGCAGTTACCGCGACAGATTATACGAGCAGTACTTC.

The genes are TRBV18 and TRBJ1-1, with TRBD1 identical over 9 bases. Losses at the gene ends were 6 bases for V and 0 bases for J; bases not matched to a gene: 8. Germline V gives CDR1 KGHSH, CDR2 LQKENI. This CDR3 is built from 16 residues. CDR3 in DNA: TGTGCCAGCTCCCCCGGGACAGGGAATATGAACACTGAAGCTTTCTTT. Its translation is CASSPGTGNMNTEAFF.

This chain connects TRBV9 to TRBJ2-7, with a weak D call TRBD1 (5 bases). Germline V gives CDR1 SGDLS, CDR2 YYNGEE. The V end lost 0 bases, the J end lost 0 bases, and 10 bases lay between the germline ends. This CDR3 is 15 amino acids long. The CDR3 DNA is TGTGCCAGCAGCGTAGGGACATTAAGCTCCTACGAGCAGTACTTC. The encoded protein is CASSVGTLSSYEQYF.

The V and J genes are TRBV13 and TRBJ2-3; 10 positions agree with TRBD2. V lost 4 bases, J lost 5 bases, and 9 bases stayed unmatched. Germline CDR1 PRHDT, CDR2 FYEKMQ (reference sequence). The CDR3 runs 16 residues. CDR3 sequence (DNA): TGTGCCAGCAGCTCATCTAGCGGGGGCGGTGGAGATACGCAGTATTTT. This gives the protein CASSSSSGGGGDTQYF.

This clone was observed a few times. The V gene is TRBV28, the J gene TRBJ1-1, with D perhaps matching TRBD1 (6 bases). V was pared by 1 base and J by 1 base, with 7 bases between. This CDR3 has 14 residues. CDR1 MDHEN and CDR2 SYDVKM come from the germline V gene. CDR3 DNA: TGTGCCAGCAGTTTATTCAGGGGGAACACTGAAGCTTTCTTT. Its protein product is CASSLFRGNTEAFF.

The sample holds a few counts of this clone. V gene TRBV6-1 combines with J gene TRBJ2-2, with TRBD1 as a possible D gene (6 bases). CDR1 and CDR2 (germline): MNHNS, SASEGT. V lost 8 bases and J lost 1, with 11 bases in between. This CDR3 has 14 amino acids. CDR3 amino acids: CASGQDRNTGELFF. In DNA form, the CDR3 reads TGTGCCAGCGGCCAGGACAGGAACACCGGGGAGCTGTTTTTT.

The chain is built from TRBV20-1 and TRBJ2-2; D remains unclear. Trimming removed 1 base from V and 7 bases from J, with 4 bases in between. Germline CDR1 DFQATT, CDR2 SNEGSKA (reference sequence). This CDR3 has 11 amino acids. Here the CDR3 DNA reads TGCAGTGCTAGAGGGAGCGGGGAGCTGTTTTTT. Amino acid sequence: CSARGSGELFF.

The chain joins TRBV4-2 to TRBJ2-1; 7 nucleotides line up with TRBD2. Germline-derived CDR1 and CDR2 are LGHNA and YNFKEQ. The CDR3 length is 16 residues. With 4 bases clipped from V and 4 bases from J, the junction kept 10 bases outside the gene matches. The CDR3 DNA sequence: TGTGCCAGCAGCCCCGAAGGCGGGAGCGGATACAATGAGCAGTTCTTC. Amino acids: CASSPEGGSGYNEQFF.

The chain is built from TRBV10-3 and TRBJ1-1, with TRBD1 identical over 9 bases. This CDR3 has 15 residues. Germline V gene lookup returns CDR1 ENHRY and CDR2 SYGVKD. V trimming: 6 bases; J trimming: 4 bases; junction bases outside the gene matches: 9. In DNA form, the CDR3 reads TGTGCCATCAGCGAAGCACAGGGGGCACGCACTGAAGCTTTCTTT. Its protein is CAISEAQGARTEAFF.

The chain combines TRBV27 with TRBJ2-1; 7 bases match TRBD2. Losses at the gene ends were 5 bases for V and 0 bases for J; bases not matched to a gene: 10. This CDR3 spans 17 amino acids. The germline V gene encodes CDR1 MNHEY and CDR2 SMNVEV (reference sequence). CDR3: CASSLESGAYSYNEQFF. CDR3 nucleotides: TGTGCCAGCAGTCTCGAAAGCGGGGCATACTCCTACAATGAGCAGTTCTTC.

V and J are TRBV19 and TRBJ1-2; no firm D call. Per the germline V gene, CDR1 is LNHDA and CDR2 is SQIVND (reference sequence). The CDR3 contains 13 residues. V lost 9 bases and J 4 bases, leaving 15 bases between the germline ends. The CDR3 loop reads CASTPPGTYGYTF. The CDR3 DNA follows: TGTGCCAGCACCCCTCCGGGTACCTATGGCTACACCTTC.

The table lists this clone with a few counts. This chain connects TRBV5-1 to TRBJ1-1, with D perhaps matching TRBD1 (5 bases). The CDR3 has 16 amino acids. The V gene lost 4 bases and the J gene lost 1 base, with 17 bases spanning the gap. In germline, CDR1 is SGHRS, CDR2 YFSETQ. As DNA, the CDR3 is TGCGCCAGCAGCACCTCCCGGGGGGGGAAGAACACTGAAGCTTTCTTT. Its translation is CASSTSRGGKNTEAFF.

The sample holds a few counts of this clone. CDR3 bases: TGTGCCAGCAGCAGCTCCGGGACAGGATATGAAAAACTGTTTTTT. This sequence encodes CASSSSGTGYEKLFF. The chain recombines TRBV5-6 with TRBJ1-4, with TRBD1 matching over 8 bases. From germline, CDR1 is SGHDT and CDR2 YYEEEE. The CDR3 covers 15 residues. V was pared by 4 bases and J by 6 bases, with 8 bases of the junction left unmatched. The full variable domain, completed using reference TRBV5-6 and TRBJ1-4, is DAGVTQSPTHLIKTRGQQVTLRCSPKSGHDTVSWYQQALGQGPQFIFQYYEEEERQRGNFPDRFSGHQFPNYSSELNVNALLLGDSALYLCASSSSGTGYEKLFFGSGTQLSVL.

The CDR3 protein is CASSLTGTKESYTF. CDR3 nucleotide sequence: TGTGCCAGCAGCTTAACCGGGACAAAAGAAAGCTACACCTTC. The V call is TRBV7-9, the J call TRBJ1-2; D may be TRBD1 (6 bases). Germline V gives CDR1 SEHNR, CDR2 FQNEAQ (reference sequence). The CDR3 has 14 amino acids. Trimming left V 2 bases short and J 9 bases short, with 16 bases between.

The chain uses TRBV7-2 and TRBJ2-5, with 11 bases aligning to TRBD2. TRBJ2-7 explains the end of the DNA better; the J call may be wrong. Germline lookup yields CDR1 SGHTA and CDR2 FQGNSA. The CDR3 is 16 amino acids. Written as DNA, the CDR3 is TGTGCCAGCAGCAAAGTAGCGGGAGGGCCGAACTACGAGCAGTACTTC. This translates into CASSKVAGGPNYEQYF.

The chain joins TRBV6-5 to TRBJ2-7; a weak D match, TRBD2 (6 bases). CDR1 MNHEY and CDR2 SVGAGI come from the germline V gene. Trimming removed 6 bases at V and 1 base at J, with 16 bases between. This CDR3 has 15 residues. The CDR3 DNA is TGTGCCAGCAGCCCCACTAGCTTTGGTTCCTACGAGCAGTACTTC. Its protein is CASSPTSFGSYEQYF.

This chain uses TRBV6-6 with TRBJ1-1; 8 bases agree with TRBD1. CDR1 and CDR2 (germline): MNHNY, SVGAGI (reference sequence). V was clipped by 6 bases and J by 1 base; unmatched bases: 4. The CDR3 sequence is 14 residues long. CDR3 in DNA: TGTGCCAGCAGCATAGGACAGGGGAACACTGAAGCTTTCTTT. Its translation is CASSIGQGNTEAFF.

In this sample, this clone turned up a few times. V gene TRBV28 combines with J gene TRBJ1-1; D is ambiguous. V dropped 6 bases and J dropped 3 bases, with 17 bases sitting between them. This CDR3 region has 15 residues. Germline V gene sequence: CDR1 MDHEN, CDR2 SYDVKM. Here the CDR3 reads CASSYSGWGYTEAFF. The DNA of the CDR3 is TGTGCCAGCAGCTATAGCGGATGGGGATACACTGAAGCTTTCTTT.

The CDR3 bases are TGTGCCAGCAGCTTCGGGACTAGCGGAAACACAGATACGCAGTATTTT. It codes for CASSFGTSGNTDTQYF. The V gene is TRBV7-3, the J gene TRBJ2-3; TRBD2 matches at 11 bases. The CDR3 covers 16 residues. V lost 3 bases, J lost 2 bases, and 4 bases stayed unmatched. CDR1 and CDR2 (germline): SGHTA, FQGTGA.